Listed below are T cell receptor beta chains from one sample, sequenced in a study of spatial heterogeneity in lung cancer. Each CDR3 protein gets one entry after TCRdb re-called the 5' RACE reads with MiXCR. This table holds about 52,000 distinct CDR3 sequences, less than 9% found once. Sequencing was performed on PBMCs, taken at follow-up. The receptors come from a female donor with early-stage non-small cell lung cancer. The conserved cysteine and the conserved F or W are not part of the CDR3 here. Where a row states a size, it is once, few, many or the class of an expanded clone; other rows omit it.

j_call clone_size cdr3_length v_call cdr3_aa
TRBJ2-7 few 13 TRBV27 ASSLGTGTLYEQY
TRBJ1-2 . 12 TRBV7-9 ASSQQGANYGYT
TRBJ1-5 many 12 TRBV29-1 SVVYGGANQPQH
TRBJ2-7 . 12 TRBV6-5 ASSYSNTGDIPY
TRBJ2-5 many 9 TRBV28 ASRTRQTQY
TRBJ2-3 many 13 TRBV7-9 ASSQRATSGDTQY
TRBJ1-6 many 19 TRBV7-5 ISVPEARAVTNQEDNSPLH
TRBJ1-5 many 11 TRBV7-2 ASSLMPKQPQH
TRBJ1-5 many 13 TRBV12-3/TRBV12-4 ASSLRNSGNQPQH
TRBJ2-4 many 11 TRBV5-1 ASSPWDSGIQY
TRBJ1-5 . 11 TRBV5-1 ASSLGWDQPQH